The rows below give T cell receptor beta chains drawn from one sample of a study of T cells in Graves' hyperthyroidism and ophthalmopathy. TCRdb ran MiXCR on the multiplex PCR reads and lists one entry per CDR3 protein. Of some 460,000 distinct CDR3 sequences in the sample, 15% to 18% were seen once. Sequencing input: blood. These receptors all stem from a woman aged 18 to 35 with Graves' hyperthyroidism. The conserved cysteine and the conserved F or W are not part of the CDR3 here.

>TRBV19
ASSMSSGSRSYNEQF
>TRBV6-1
ASTADVGGEQF
>TRBV2
ATQSTAQFYEQY
>TRBV18
ASSPPTVLRTDTQY
>TRBV12-3/TRBV12-4
ASSLVAFQETQY
>TRBV27
ASSLGTGLTSGTEAF
>TRBV29-1
SVEGGLDQETQY
>TRBV2
ASKAIAGAWETQY
>TRBV7-2
ASSSIPRMDTQY
>TRBV28
ASSEGARETQY
>TRBV11-2
ASSSIRNRISGNTIY
>TRBV7-9
ASSLTGTGGAREQY
>TRBV10-3
AISESRGTDTQY
>TRBV7-2
ASSLDVAGPREQY
>TRBV5-1
ASSLEGTGGVETEAF
>TRBV6-2/TRBV6-3
ASSRRQMTSTDTQY
>TRBV6-1
ASRPNPGLKTQY
>TRBV2
ASSTGTQATNEKLF
>TRBV9
ASSVGRVLGTEAF
>TRBV5-1
ASSLGGTSSYNEQF
>TRBV29-1
SVEEDGNEKLF
>TRBV20-1
SASFGLAGYTDTQY
>TRBV6-1
ASTPRGGGSVYEQY
>TRBV11-2
ASSLDLRTVPLLYEQY
>TRBV7-2
AARPSGGTHTQY
>TRBV7-2
ASSLEPTARAETQY
>TRBV20-1
SAIPSARTGYGYT
>TRBV29-1
SVDLGGQNTIY